A selection of T cell receptor beta chains follows, all from one sample in a study of blood T cell repertoires in COVID-19. Assay: immunoSEQ multiplex PCR; the TCRdb copy retains only in-frame clones and omits some. The sample consists of under 130,000 clones, around nine tenths of them appearing once. Sequences were obtained from peripheral blood. The receptor set was obtained from a woman older than 75 in a cohort sampled during active COVID-19. Each CDR3 is given with its conserved first and last residue. A D gene is named only where the DNA matches it firmly. Clone sizes are given selectively: once, few, many, or a class where the clone is expanded.

>-|TRBV3-1/TRBV3-2|TRBJ2-2|-
CASSPLGQIWNTGELFF
TGTGCCAGCAGCCCGCTCGGACAGATCTGGAACACCGGGGAGCTGTTTTTT
>TRBD1|TRBV11-2|TRBJ1-6|-
CASSLDLLRAGGSSPLHF
TGTGCCAGCAGCTTAGATCTACTTCGGGCAGGGGGCTCTTCACCCCTCCACTTT
>TRBD1|TRBV7-6|TRBJ2-7|-
CASSLGSTGGPYEQYF
TGTGCCAGCAGCTTAGGGTCGACAGGGGGACCCTACGAGCAGTACTTC
>-|TRBV18|TRBJ2-5|-
CASSPSGERSGETQYF
TGTGCCAGCTCACCTAGTGGGGAGAGGTCTGGAGAGACCCAGTACTTC
>-|TRBV19|TRBJ2-2|-
CASSIGPTGAGELFF
TGTGCCAGTAGTATAGGGCCGACGGGGGCCGGGGAGCTGTTTTTT
>-|TRBV7-8|TRBJ2-2|-
CASIRAAGMTGELFF
TGTGCCAGCATCAGAGCGGCAGGGATGACCGGGGAGCTGTTTTTT
>TRBD1|TRBV6-5|TRBJ1-6|-
CASSQGTGVHF
TGTGCCAGCAGCCAGGGGACAGGGGTCCACTTT
>TRBD2|TRBV3-1/TRBV3-2|TRBJ2-1|once
CASSPSGGIIYNEQFF
TGTGCCAGCAGCCCATCGGGGGGAATCATTTACAATGAGCAGTTCTTC
>-|TRBV2|TRBJ1-1|few
CASSETGLNTEAFF
TGTGCCAGCAGCGAAACAGGGTTGAACACTGAAGCTTTCTTT
>-|TRBV21-1|TRBJ2-5|-
CASSTSSDRQVQETQYF
TGTGCCAGCAGCACCTCCTCGGACAGGCAAGTACAAGAGACCCAGTACTTC
>TRBD1|TRBV19|TRBJ1-5|once
CASRQRQGEGQPQHF
TGTGCCAGTCGGCAAAGACAGGGCGAGGGACAGCCCCAGCATTTT
>TRBD2|TRBV9|TRBJ2-1|-
CASSPPASGTPGEQFF
TGTGCCAGCAGCCCACCTGCTAGCGGGACACCAGGTGAGCAGTTCTTC
>-|TRBV29-1|TRBJ2-7|-
CSAGQTYEQYF
TGCAGCGCGGGTCAGACCTACGAGCAGTACTTC
>-|TRBV28|TRBJ2-7|few
CASSLPDSGEQYF
TGTGCCAGCAGTTTACCTGATTCCGGCGAGCAGTACTTC
>TRBD1|TRBV6-5|TRBJ2-5|-
CASSDRTGPQETQYF
TGTGCCAGCAGCGACAGGACAGGGCCTCAAGAGACCCAGTACTTC
>-|TRBV18|TRBJ1-1|-
CASSPQPLMNTEAFF
TGTGCCAGCTCACCACAGCCTCTCATGAACACTGAAGCTTTCTTT
>-|TRBV6-2/TRBV6-3|TRBJ2-7|-
CASSSPSQGGGIGEQYF
TGTGCCAGCAGTTCGCCGTCCCAGGGTGGCGGGATAGGCGAGCAGTACTTC
>TRBD1|TRBV19|TRBJ1-5|few
CASWVGAGGRQPQHF
TGTGCCAGTTGGGTGGGTGCAGGGGGCCGCCAGCCCCAGCATTTT
>TRBD1|TRBV7-9|TRBJ2-5|-
CASRFGTAQETQYF
TGTGCCAGCAGGTTTGGGACAGCTCAAGAGACCCAGTACTTC
>-|TRBV7-2|TRBJ2-5|once
CASSTRTDQETQYF
TGTGCCAGCAGCACCCGGACAGACCAAGAGACCCAGTACTTC
>TRBD1|TRBV4-1|TRBJ1-1|-
CASSQPGTGVGGTEAFF
TGCGCCAGCAGCCAACCCGGGACAGGGGTTGGTGGCACTGAAGCTTTCTTT
>TRBD1|TRBV5-6|TRBJ2-6|-
CASKEQGVGANVLTF
TGTGCCAGCAAAGAGCAGGGGGTTGGGGCCAACGTCCTGACTTTC
>TRBD1|TRBV7-9|TRBJ2-7|many
CASSPDRGRYEQYF
TGTGCCAGCAGCCCGGACAGGGGTAGGTACGAGCAGTACTTC
>TRBD2|TRBV7-2|TRBJ2-5|-
CASSLVVSSSGRGETQYF
TGTGCCAGCAGCTTAGTAGTCTCTTCTAGCGGGAGAGGCGAGACCCAGTACTTC
>-|TRBV11-2|TRBJ2-1|-
CASRPSGGRDEQFF
TGTGCCAGCAGACCCTCCGGGGGGCGGGATGAGCAGTTCTTC
>TRBD1|TRBV10-3|TRBJ2-1|-
CAIKGGANGYEQFF
TGTGCCATCAAAGGGGGCGCAAATGGTTATGAGCAGTTCTTC
>TRBD2|TRBV5-1|TRBJ2-7|-
CASSWEGLNEQYF
TGCGCCAGCAGCTGGGAGGGTCTCAACGAGCAGTACTTC
>-|TRBV7-9|TRBJ2-1|-
CASTVGLAAQFF
TGTGCCAGCACCGTGGGGCTTGCGGCTCAGTTCTTC
>-|TRBV11-2|TRBJ2-7|-
CASSPEHRSSYEQYF
TGTGCCAGCAGCCCTGAACACCGGAGCTCCTACGAGCAGTACTTC
>-|TRBV5-1|TRBJ2-7|-
CASSSATAYEQYF
TGCGCCAGCAGCTCGGCGACAGCCTACGAGCAGTACTTC
>TRBD2|TRBV9|TRBJ2-3|-
CASSDGRRGGTDTQYF
TGTGCCAGCAGTGACGGCAGGCGGGGGGGCACAGATACGCAGTATTTT
>-|TRBV24-1|TRBJ2-5|few
CATSDTGMGETQYF
TGTGCCACCAGTGATACAGGGATGGGGGAGACCCAGTACTTC
>-|TRBV28|TRBJ1-2|-
CASSPRGNNYGYTF
TGTGCCAGCAGCCCGAGGGGGAATAACTATGGCTACACCTTC
>TRBD1|TRBV2|TRBJ2-1|-
CASTLGQGSYNEQFF
TGTGCCAGCACCCTGGGACAGGGATCCTACAATGAGCAGTTCTTC
>-|TRBV27|TRBJ2-5|once
CASSLLGGGTETQYF
TGTGCCAGCAGTTTATTAGGGGGGGGTACAGAGACCCAGTACTTC
>TRBD1|TRBV14|TRBJ1-1|few
CASSQDLGQGNTEAFF
TGTGCCAGCAGCCAAGATTTGGGACAGGGGAACACTGAAGCTTTCTTT
>TRBD1|TRBV5-1|TRBJ2-7|-
CASSLKTGGSYEQYF
TGCGCCAGCAGCTTGAAGACAGGGGGTTCCTACGAGCAGTACTTC
>TRBD1|TRBV5-1|TRBJ2-1|-
CASVQGSSSYNEQFF
TGCGCCAGCGTACAGGGGTCTTCCTCCTACAATGAGCAGTTCTTC
>-|TRBV3-1/TRBV3-2|TRBJ2-1|-
CASSQGLENNEQFF
TGTGCCAGCAGCCAAGGCCTCGAGAACAATGAGCAGTTCTTC
>TRBD2|TRBV10-3|TRBJ2-1|-
CAISSTSGRDHNEQFF
TGTGCCATCAGCTCAACTAGCGGGAGGGATCACAATGAGCAGTTCTTC
>TRBD2|TRBV24-1|TRBJ2-1|-
CATSDFRREWVFF
TGTGCCACCAGTGATTTCCGGCGGGAGTGGGTGTTCTTC
>-|TRBV12-3/TRBV12-4|TRBJ1-4|-
CASRYGTHEKLFF
TGTGCCAGCAGATACGGGACACATGAAAAACTGTTTTTT
>-|TRBV29-1|TRBJ2-2|-
CSIVGLGATGELFF
TGCAGCATCGTGGGTTTAGGGGCCACCGGGGAGCTGTTTTTT
>TRBD1|TRBV7-9|TRBJ2-1|-
CASSLVGDRYNEQFF
TGTGCCAGCAGCTTAGTGGGGGACAGGTACAATGAGCAGTTCTTC
>-|TRBV19|TRBJ1-1|few
CASSIRAELNTEAFF
TGTGCCAGTAGTATCAGGGCAGAATTGAACACTGAAGCTTTCTTT